One and the same sample provided the 19 T cell receptor beta chains below, sequenced in a study of cytomegalovirus exposure and HLA in healthy donors. The PCR made use of 60 Vbeta and 13 Jbeta primers. Some clones are missing from TCRdb's copy, which holds only in-frame ones; the method was immunoSEQ multiplex PCR. The table shows 250,000 or so clones, with 85% occurring only once. The specimen sequenced was PBMCs. All receptors derive from a human donor in good health.

The chain uses TRBV7-2 and TRBJ2-2; 10 nucleotides line up with TRBD1. The CDR3 has 17 amino acids. The junction had 9 bases not matched to a gene; V was cut back by 5 bases and J by 3 bases. CDR1 is SGHTA and CDR2 is FQGNSA in the germline V gene. In nucleotides, the CDR3 is TGTGCCAGCAGCCCCCGTCCGGGACAGGGGTACACCGGGGAGCTGTTTTTT. Translation gives CASSPRPGQGYTGELFF.

This clone was seen only once. The J gene is TRBJ2-1, the V gene TRBV9; 10 nucleotides line up with TRBD1. Germline V CDR1 and CDR2: SGDLS, YYNGEE. The CDR3 length is 16 residues. After removal of 0 bases from V and 2 bases from J, the junction contained 2 bases not matched to a gene. For the CDR3, the DNA is TGTGCCAGCAGCGTAGGGGGGACAGGGGCCTACAATGAGCAGTTCTTC. It yields the protein CASSVGGTGAYNEQFF.

This clone was picked up one time. The chain links TRBV9 to TRBJ2-7; 8 bases map to TRBD2. The germline V gene encodes CDR1 SGDLS and CDR2 YYNGEE. Trimming at V came to 0 bases and at J to 5 bases, leaving 4 bases not matched to a gene. The CDR3 has 14 amino acids. CDR3 in DNA: TGTGCCAGCAGCGTAGAAGCGGGAGCGAACGAGCAGTACTTC. Amino acid sequence: CASSVEAGANEQYF. The variable domain in full, with the rest retrieved from reference TRBV9 and TRBJ2-7, is DSGVTQTPKHLITATGQRVTLRCSPRSGDLSVYWYQQSLDQGLQFLIQYYNGEERAKGNILERFSAQQFPDLHSELNLSSLELGDSALYFCASSVEAGANEQYFGPGTRLTVT.

V gene TRBV4-1 combines with J gene TRBJ2-7; 10 nucleotides align to TRBD2. Germline CDR1 and CDR2: MGHRA and YSYEKL. The CDR3 extends over 16 amino acids. J lost 2 bases, V lost 4 bases, and 8 bases had no gene match. The CDR3 protein is CASSLRSGRGPYEQYF. The DNA of the CDR3 is TGCGCCAGCAGCCTTCGGAGCGGGAGGGGGCCCTACGAGCAGTACTTC.

The gene calls are TRBV29-1 and TRBJ1-2; D not resolved. The V end lost 6 bases, the J end lost 6 bases, and 8 bases lay between the germline ends. This CDR3 is built from 10 residues. Germline assignment: CDR1 SQVTM and CDR2 ANQGSEA. The DNA of the CDR3 is TGCAGCGTCGAACGTGATGGCTACACCTTC. It is translated as CSVERDGYTF.

The genes are TRBV11-2 and TRBJ2-7, with TRBD1 identical over 7 bases. Trimming took 3 bases from V and 3 from J; bases not matched to a gene: 8. CDR1 SGHAT and CDR2 FQNNGV come from the germline V gene. The CDR3 is 15 amino acids. The CDR3 DNA sequence: TGTGCCAGCAGCTTGAGGGGGCGCCTATACTACGAGCAGTACTTC. Protein product: CASSLRGRLYYEQYF.

This clone has only one observation. This rearrangement joins TRBV18 to TRBJ1-4; 8 bases fit TRBD1. Trimming at V came to 4 bases and at J to 6 bases, leaving 7 bases not matched to a gene. Germline CDR1 is KGHSH and CDR2 is LQKENI. The CDR3 loop spans 15 amino acids. The CDR3 sequence: CASSLAQGVDEKLFF. The DNA of the CDR3 is TGTGCCAGCTCACTTGCACAGGGGGTCGATGAAAAACTGTTTTTT.

The rearrangement uses TRBV4-1 and TRBJ2-3; 15 positions agree with TRBD2. The CDR3 has 22 amino acids. Germline CDR1 is MGHRA and CDR2 is YSYEKL. Unmatched junction bases numbered 14, after V lost 1 base and J lost 0 bases. The CDR3 loop is CASSQASVGLAGGRYSTDTQYF. The CDR3 DNA sequence: TGCGCCAGCAGCCAAGCCTCAGTGGGACTAGCGGGAGGTCGTTATAGCACAGATACGCAGTATTTT.

The rearrangement uses TRBV30 and TRBJ2-7, with TRBD2 matching over 7 bases. CDR3 length equals 13 residues. CDR1 and CDR2 from the germline V gene are GTSNPN and SVGIG (reference sequence). V lost 1 base to trimming and J lost 6 bases; unmatched junction nucleotides: 6. The CDR3 protein is CAWSGGGYTEQYF. The CDR3 DNA follows: TGTGCCTGGAGTGGGGGGGGGTACACCGAGCAGTACTTC. Together with reference TRBV30 and TRBJ2-7, the CDR3 gives the full variable domain: SQTIHQWPATLVQPVGSPLSLECTVEGTSNPNLYWYRQAAGRGLQLLFYSVGIGQISSEVPQNLSASRPQDRQFILSSKKLLLSDSGFYLCAWSGGGYTEQYFGPGTRLTVT.

This sequence joins TRBV6-1 and TRBJ1-1; 7 bases line up with TRBD1. There are 11 residues in the CDR3. The ends lost 7 bases at V and 6 bases at J; junction bases unmatched: 2. Looked up from germline, CDR1 is MNHNS and CDR2 is SASEGT. The CDR3 nucleotides are TGTGCCAGCAAAAGGGGGCCTGAAGCTTTCTTT. Its translation: CASKRGPEAFF.

This clone has only one observation. The rearrangement uses TRBV7-3 and TRBJ2-1; 8 nucleotides align to TRBD1. V shed 4 bases and J 4 bases; nucleotides not matched to a gene: 0. The CDR3 has 13 residues. The V gene's germline CDR1 is SGHTA and CDR2 FQGTGA. The CDR3 is CASSWTGYNEQFF. For the CDR3, the DNA is TGTGCCAGCAGCTGGACAGGGTACAATGAGCAGTTCTTC.

This clone has a single count. CDR3 nucleotide sequence: TGTGCCAGCAGTGACACCCCCGGGGGTAGTACAGATACGCAGTATTTT. Residues: CASSDTPGGSTDTQYF. This sequence joins TRBV6-4 and TRBJ2-3; a possible D gene is TRBD2 (6 bases). This CDR3 contains 16 residues. From germline, CDR1 is MRHNA and CDR2 SNTAGT. V lost 2 bases and J lost 3, with 15 bases in between.

The chain joins TRBV5-1 to TRBJ2-3; D possibly corresponds to TRBD2 (5 bases). The CDR3 length is 15 residues. Trimming removed 0 bases at V and 0 bases at J, with 8 bases between. Germline V gene lookup returns CDR1 SGHRS and CDR2 YFSETQ. CDR3 DNA sequence: TGCGCCAGCAGCTTGGCTCGGGGTAGCACAGATACGCAGTATTTT. This gives the protein CASSLARGSTDTQYF.

CDR3 residues: CASSLMAGGQNIQYF. The CDR3 nucleotides read TGTGCCAGCAGCTTAATGGCGGGAGGGCAAAACATTCAGTACTTC. V usage is TRBV11-2 and J usage is TRBJ2-4; 9 nucleotides align to TRBD2. This CDR3 is built from 15 residues. The germline V gene has CDR1 SGHAT and CDR2 FQNNGV. V shed 2 bases and J 5 bases; nucleotides not matched to a gene: 4.

The genes are TRBV4-1 and TRBJ2-7; maybe TRBD2 (6 bases). The CDR3 sequence is 14 residues long. From germline, CDR1 is MGHRA and CDR2 YSYEKL. V lost 3 bases and J lost 1, with 10 bases in between. CDR3: CASSHGSSSYEQYF. For the CDR3, the DNA is TGCGCCAGCAGCCACGGGAGCAGTTCCTACGAGCAGTACTTC.

The V and J genes are TRBV28 and TRBJ1-4; 7 nucleotides align to TRBD1. The V gene end was trimmed by 10 bases and the J gene end by 3 bases; junction bases not matched to a gene: 20. Looked up from germline, CDR1 is MDHEN and CDR2 is SYDVKM. The CDR3 is 18 amino acids. Here the CDR3 reads CATTKETGFSGANEKLFF. CDR3 DNA: TGTGCCACAACAAAAGAGACAGGGTTTTCCGGGGCTAATGAAAAACTGTTTTTT.

This chain connects TRBV6-5 to TRBJ2-5; possibly TRBD2 for D (6 bases). The J call is doubtful: the DNA matches TRBJ2-7 better. Germline CDR1 and CDR2: MNHEY and SVGAGI. The CDR3 spans 14 residues. The CDR3 sequence is CASSYGAGIYEQYF. In DNA, the CDR3 is TGTGCCAGCAGTTATGGGGCGGGGATATACGAGCAGTACTTC.

V gene TRBV7-9 combines with J gene TRBJ2-7; D is perhaps TRBD1 (7 bases). CDR1 SEHNR and CDR2 FQNEAQ come from the germline V gene (reference sequence). The ends were cut back, 6 bases at V and 2 bases at J, with 14 bases in the middle. The CDR3 spans 14 residues. The CDR3, as DNA: TGTGCCAGCAGATACCAGGGGGGTCCCTACGAGCAGTACTTC. Protein: CASRYQGGPYEQYF.

For this clone: Other DNA sequences of this sample code for an identical CDR3. The chain joins TRBV10-1 to TRBJ2-5; 7 bases agree with TRBD2. Germline CDR1 WNHNN, CDR2 SYGVQD (reference sequence). The CDR3 covers 14 residues. V lost 0 bases, J lost 5 bases, and 3 bases stayed unmatched. CDR3 sequence reads: CASSESGGKETQYF. As DNA, the CDR3 is TGCGCCAGCAGTGAGTCCGGGGGGAAGGAGACCCAGTACTTC.